The rows below give T cell receptor beta chains drawn from one sample of a study of blood T cell repertoires in COVID-19. Repertoires were generated with immunoSEQ multiplex PCR, while TCRdb's copy carries only in-frame clones and drops some. The profile shows some 74,000 clones, approximately 80% of them singletons. The sequenced material came from peripheral blood. Source of these receptors: an elderly man with acute or convalescent COVID-19. Both conserved end residues are trimmed from each CDR3. The D gene is left open where the match is weak. Not every row has a clone size; where given, it reads once, few, many or a size class.

clone_size: -
d_call: -
v_call: TRBV5-1
cdr3_aa: ASSSQGSEQY

clone_size: -
d_call: TRBD1
v_call: TRBV28
cdr3_aa: ASSTTGYTYEQY

clone_size: -
d_call: -
v_call: TRBV20-1
cdr3_aa: SAPLSGELF

clone_size: -
d_call: TRBD1
v_call: TRBV10-1
cdr3_aa: ASSAGGFSSGTIY

clone_size: -
d_call: -
v_call: TRBV9
cdr3_aa: ASSVAGIDGYT

clone_size: once
d_call: TRBD1
v_call: TRBV19
cdr3_aa: ASSAQGADIQY

clone_size: -
d_call: TRBD2
v_call: TRBV28
cdr3_aa: ASSLEGSGSGNTGELF

clone_size: once
d_call: -
v_call: TRBV20-1
cdr3_aa: SASPDSGQPQH

clone_size: -
d_call: TRBD2
v_call: TRBV7-3
cdr3_aa: ASSQHGTSGRDEQF

clone_size: -
d_call: TRBD1
v_call: TRBV11-2
cdr3_aa: ASSDGQGAQETQY

clone_size: -
d_call: TRBD1
v_call: TRBV9
cdr3_aa: ASSVGTGSSGNTIY

clone_size: -
d_call: TRBD1
v_call: TRBV19
cdr3_aa: ASSEQGSDTQY

clone_size: -
d_call: -
v_call: TRBV2
cdr3_aa: ASSTGQNTEAF

clone_size: large
d_call: -
v_call: TRBV6-5
cdr3_aa: ASSYGSYGYT

clone_size: -
d_call: -
v_call: TRBV15
cdr3_aa: ATSRDREGEKLF

clone_size: -
d_call: TRBD1
v_call: TRBV19
cdr3_aa: ASSPRTGVDTEAF

clone_size: few
d_call: TRBD2
v_call: TRBV7-6
cdr3_aa: ASSARSSGRVYNEQF

clone_size: -
d_call: -
v_call: TRBV19
cdr3_aa: ASSIGGQSSYEQY

clone_size: -
d_call: -
v_call: TRBV28
cdr3_aa: ASSTPYNEQF

clone_size: -
d_call: TRBD2
v_call: TRBV6-2/TRBV6-3
cdr3_aa: ASSQRRTSGSVYNEQF

clone_size: -
d_call: -
v_call: TRBV19
cdr3_aa: ASSRTTGIGANVLT

clone_size: -
d_call: -
v_call: TRBV18
cdr3_aa: ASSERLRVKTNEKLF

clone_size: -
d_call: -
v_call: TRBV18
cdr3_aa: ASSPQFENEQF

clone_size: -
d_call: TRBD1
v_call: TRBV6-5
cdr3_aa: ASSYTAGGNNEKLF